This passage covers 21 T cell receptor beta chains from one sample sequenced in a study of CD8 T cells in ankylosing spondylitis. In TCRdb, the 5' RACE reads were re-called with MiXCR into one record per CDR3 protein. This sample has 150,000 or so distinct CDR3 sequences, with 8.5% to 10% found just once. Specimen: blood, either unsorted or a sorted T cell fraction (not recorded which). The receptor source for this set is a female donor with ankylosing spondylitis or in good health (not recorded which).

The chain has TRBV27 and TRBJ2-7; 9 bases are shared with TRBD1. V gave up 4 bases and J gave up 5 bases; unmatched junction bases: 9. CDR1 and CDR2 (germline): MNHEY, SMNVEV (reference sequence). CDR3 length: 15 amino acids. CDR3 nucleotide sequence: TGTGCCAGCAGTTCCCCCCGGACAGGGGTCCACGAGCAGTACTTC. Translation gives CASSSPRTGVHEQYF.

This clonotype turned up a few times. The chain is built from TRBV24-1 and TRBJ2-1; 7 nucleotides match TRBD1. The CDR3 contains 18 residues. The germline V gene has CDR1 KGHDR and CDR2 SFDVKD. J was trimmed by 2 bases and V by 3 bases; bases with no gene match: 12. CDR3 in amino acids: CATSDLRTGPGTYNEQFF. The CDR3, as DNA: TGTGCCACCAGTGATCTCCGGACAGGCCCCGGTACCTACAATGAGCAGTTCTTC.

At least ten counts were recorded for this clonotype. The CDR3 reads CASSPDSGTRAYEQYF. In DNA, the CDR3 is TGTGCCAGCAGCCCGGACTCAGGGACACGCGCCTACGAGCAGTACTTC. The V and J genes are TRBV2 and TRBJ2-7; TRBD1 might be the D (6 bases). The germline V and J ends were trimmed by 6 bases and 2 bases, with 20 bases remaining between them. The CDR3 totals 16 residues. Looked up from germline, CDR1 is SNHLY and CDR2 is FYNNEI.

The chain is built from TRBV10-3 and TRBJ2-7; D not certain. CDR3 length: 14 amino acids. Looked up from germline, CDR1 is ENHRY and CDR2 is SYGVKD. V was clipped by 0 bases and J by 4 bases, with 10 bases between them. The CDR3 nucleotides read TGTGCCATCAGTGAGTCCGTGACTCTGTACGAGCAGTACTTC. Amino acids: CAISESVTLYEQYF.

This clonotype was seen only a few times. The chain combines TRBV4-3 with TRBJ1-2; no clear D. The ends were cut back, 2 bases at V and 2 bases at J, with 9 bases in the middle. The CDR3 is made up of 14 amino acids. From germline, CDR1 is LGHNA and CDR2 YSLEER. The DNA of the CDR3 is TGCGCCAGCAGCCAATATAAACGGAACTATGGCTACACCTTC. The encoded protein is CASSQYKRNYGYTF.

The chain employs TRBV25-1 and TRBJ2-2; D is ambiguous. The CDR3 is 11 residues long. Trimming removed 7 bases from V and 6 bases from J, with 6 bases in between. Germline V CDR1 and CDR2: MGHDK, SYGVNS. CDR3 loop: CASMFAGELFF. CDR3 in DNA: TGTGCCAGCATGTTTGCCGGGGAGCTGTTTTTT.

The chain carries TRBV24-1 and TRBJ2-7; no clear D. This CDR3 has 11 amino acids. Deletions cut 2 bases from V and 5 bases from J, with 3 bases between. CDR1 and CDR2 from the germline V gene are KGHDR and SFDVKD. The CDR3 loop is CATSDYHEQYF. CDR3 DNA sequence: TGTGCCACCAGTGATTACCACGAGCAGTACTTC.

This clonotype was seen more than once but under ten times. The V gene is TRBV9, the J gene TRBJ1-4, with D hard to call. Germline V gene lookup returns CDR1 SGDLS and CDR2 YYNGEE. V lost 4 bases and J lost 1, with 8 bases in between. This CDR3 spans 14 amino acids. The CDR3 DNA reads TGTGCCAGCAGCTCTGAACAAACTAATGAAAAACTGTTTTTT. Amino acids: CASSSEQTNEKLFF.

This clonotype appeared many times. CDR3 DNA: TGCAGCGTTGGGGGACAGGGAGCCGATGCTTCCTACGAGCAGTACTTC. Protein sequence: CSVGGQGADASYEQYF. The chain recombines TRBV29-1 with TRBJ2-7; TRBD1 matches at 9 bases. CDR3 length: 16 residues. CDR1 is SQVTM, CDR2 ANQGSEA, per germline. V lost 4 bases, J lost 1 base, and 11 bases stayed unmatched.

The chain has TRBV4-2 and TRBJ2-7; weak D call: TRBD2 (6 bases). Germline V CDR1 and CDR2: LGHNA, YNFKEQ. With 1 base removed from V and 2 bases from J, the gap between germline ends came to 9 bases. CDR3 length: 14 residues. The DNA for the CDR3 is TGTGCCAGCAGCCAAGGCCTAGCGACCTACGAGCAGTACTTC. Protein product: CASSQGLATYEQYF.

The chain links TRBV20-1 to TRBJ2-1; 11 bases agree with TRBD2. This CDR3 contains 16 residues. Trimming cost V 1 base and J 4 bases; bases outside gene matches: 6. Germline values: CDR1 DFQATT, CDR2 SNEGSKA (reference sequence). The CDR3 here is CSARALRLAGYNEQFF. The CDR3 region has the DNA TGCAGTGCTAGAGCCCTAAGACTAGCGGGGTACAATGAGCAGTTCTTC.

This clonotype was seen ten or more times. This chain joins TRBV7-2 and TRBJ2-3, with D possibly being TRBD2 (6 bases). In germline, CDR1 is SGHTA, CDR2 FQGNSA. V was pared by 7 bases and J by 4 bases, with 15 bases between. The CDR3 totals 14 residues. CDR3 residues: CASTNGGPADTQYF. The CDR3 DNA follows: TGTGCCAGCACAAACGGAGGGCCGGCAGATACGCAGTATTTT.

Remarks on this clonotype: Because the CDR3's place on the DNA is in doubt, the DNA is left out and the CDR3 is given as listed by TCRdb. V is TRBV14 and J is TRBJ2-7; no DNA check was done on the table's D call, TRBD2. 23 amino acids form the CDR3, both terminal residues included. The V gene's germline CDR1 is SGHDN and CDR2 FVKESK. CDR3 protein: CASSQSGLAGGPSEQYFGPEQYF.

In this sample, this clonotype turned up many times. The chain has TRBV12-3 or TRBV12-4 and TRBJ2-1; D unresolved. V was pared by 1 base and J by 6 bases, with 10 bases between. This CDR3 is 14 amino acids long. The CDR3 DNA reads as TGTGCCAGCAGTTTAGGCCCCCAGGTCAATGAGCAGTTCTTC. Protein: CASSLGPQVNEQFF.

This clonotype was counted ten times or more. The rearrangement links TRBV20-1 to TRBJ1-2; 11 positions match TRBD1. This CDR3 is built from 14 residues. Germline CDR1 is DFQATT and CDR2 is SNEGSKA (reference sequence). J was trimmed by 4 bases and V by 3 bases; bases with no gene match: 4. In nucleotides, the CDR3 is TGCAGTGCTAGGGACAGGGGGCGATTCTATGGCTACACCTTC. Encoded protein: CSARDRGRFYGYTF.

This clonotype was detected a few times. The V gene is TRBV5-1, the J gene TRBJ1-1; 7 bases are a match to TRBD1. Germline V gene data show CDR1 as SGHRS and CDR2 as YFSETQ. Germline trimming cut 3 bases from V and 4 bases from J; bases unmatched to any gene: 6. The CDR3 has 14 amino acids. In DNA, the CDR3 is TGCGCCAGCAGCTCAACAGGGGCTGGCACTGAAGCTTTCTTT. This sequence encodes CASSSTGAGTEAFF.

The genes are TRBV7-9 and TRBJ1-1, with no clear D. Germline-derived CDR1 and CDR2 are SEHNR and FQNEAQ (reference sequence). Trimming took 11 bases from V and 0 from J, leaving 13 bases between them. This CDR3 is built from 13 residues. CDR3 region: CALAALLNTEAFF. The DNA of the CDR3 is TGTGCCCTAGCTGCACTCTTGAACACTGAAGCTTTCTTT.

The gene calls are TRBV20-1 and TRBJ2-1; TRBD2 is a possible D gene (5 bases). The V gene's germline CDR1 is DFQATT and CDR2 SNEGSKA (reference sequence). V shed 5 bases and J shed 1 base, with 15 bases lying between them. The CDR3 runs 15 residues. CDR3 region: CSALSDFGSYNEQFF. In DNA, the CDR3 is TGCAGTGCTCTCTCGGACTTCGGGTCCTACAATGAGCAGTTCTTC.

This clonotype was observed many times. This rearrangement joins TRBV7-9 to TRBJ2-5; 9 nucleotides line up with TRBD1. The germline CDR1 and CDR2 sequences are SEHNR and FQNEAQ (reference sequence). CDR3 length equals 15 residues. The V segment lost 5 bases and the J segment 3 bases; nucleotides outside the gene matches: 7. DNA for the CDR3: TGTGCCAGCAGCCCGCGGACAGGGGCGAAAGAGACCCAGTACTTC. Translated, it gives CASSPRTGAKETQYF.

The chain couples TRBV6-2 or TRBV6-3 to TRBJ2-1; 11 positions match TRBD2. Trimming at V came to 4 bases and at J to 5 bases, leaving 4 bases not matched to a gene. The CDR3 length is 15 residues. Germline V lookup: CDR1 MNHEY, CDR2 SVGEGT. The CDR3: CASSSGLAGNNEQFF. The CDR3 DNA follows: TGTGCCAGCAGTTCCGGACTAGCGGGTAACAATGAGCAGTTCTTC.

There are many counts of this clonotype. This chain joins TRBV7-9 and TRBJ2-1; D not resolved. CDR1 SEHNR and CDR2 FQNEAQ come from the germline V gene (reference sequence). The CDR3 runs 12 residues. Trimming removed 1 base from V and 8 bases from J, with 6 bases in between. CDR3 loop: CASSLGAYEQFF. The CDR3 DNA is TGTGCCAGCAGCTTAGGGGCCTATGAGCAGTTCTTC. Variable domain in full (rest from reference TRBV7-9 and TRBJ2-1): DTGVSQNPRHKITKRGQNVTFRCDPISEHNRLYWYRQTLGQGPEFLTYFQNEAQLEKSRLLSDRFSAERPKGSFSTLEIQRTEQGDSAMYLCASSLGAYEQFFGPGTRLTVL.